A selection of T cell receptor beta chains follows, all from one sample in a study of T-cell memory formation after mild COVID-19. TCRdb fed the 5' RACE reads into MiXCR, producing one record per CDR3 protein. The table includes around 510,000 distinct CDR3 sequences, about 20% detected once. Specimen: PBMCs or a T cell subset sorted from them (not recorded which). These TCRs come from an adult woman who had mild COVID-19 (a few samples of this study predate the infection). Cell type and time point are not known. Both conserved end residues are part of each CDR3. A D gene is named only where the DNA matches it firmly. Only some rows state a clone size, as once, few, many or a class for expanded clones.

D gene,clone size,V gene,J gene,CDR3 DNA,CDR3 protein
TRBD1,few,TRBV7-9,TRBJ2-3,TGTGCCAGCAGCTGGTCCAGGGGGCCCACAGATACGCAGTATTTT,CASSWSRGPTDTQYF
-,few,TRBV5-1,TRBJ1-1,TGCGCCAGCAGCTTGGTTCAGGGGAGGAACACTGAAGCTTTCTTT,CASSLVQGRNTEAFF
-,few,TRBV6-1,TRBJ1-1,TGTGCCAGCAGTGGTCGGAGCATGAACACTGAAGCTTTCTTT,CASSGRSMNTEAFF
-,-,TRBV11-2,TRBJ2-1,TGTGCCAGCAGCACGAGGGACTTAAACTACAATGAGCAGTTCTTC,CASSTRDLNYNEQFF
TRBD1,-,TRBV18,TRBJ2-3,TGTGCCAGCTCACCTTTACCGGGACAGCGTATTGGCACAGATACGCAGTATTTT,CASSPLPGQRIGTDTQYF
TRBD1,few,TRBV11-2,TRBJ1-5,TGTGCCAGCAGTCAGGGGGCCCAGCCCCAGCATTTT,CASSQGAQPQHF
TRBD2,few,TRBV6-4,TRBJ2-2,TGTGCCAGCAGTGAACGGGGAGGGGAGAACACCGGGGAGCTGTTTTTT,CASSERGGENTGELFF
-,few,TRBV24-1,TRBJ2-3,TGTGCCACCAGTATTGGAGATACGCAGTATTTT,CATSIGDTQYF
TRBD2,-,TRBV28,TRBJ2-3,TGTGCCAGCAGTTTCCGGCGGGAGGGTCCAGATACGCAGTATTTT,CASSFRREGPDTQYF
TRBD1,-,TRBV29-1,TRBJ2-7,TGCAGCGCGGGACAGGGTATGACCTACGAGCAGTACTTC,CSAGQGMTYEQYF
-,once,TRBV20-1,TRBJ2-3,TGCAGTGCTGGCATCATGGGTCCAGATACGCAGTATTTT,CSAGIMGPDTQYF
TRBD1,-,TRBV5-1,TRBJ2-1,TGCGCCAGCAGCTACGACAGGGAGAATGAGCAGTTCTTC,CASSYDRENEQFF
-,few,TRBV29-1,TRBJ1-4,TGCAGCGTTGAAGTGGCGGGGTCCGAAAAACTGTTTTTT,CSVEVAGSEKLFF
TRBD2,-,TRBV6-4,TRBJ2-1,TGTGCCAGCAGTGCGATCCCACTAGCGGGAGTTGACAATGAGCAGTTCTTC,CASSAIPLAGVDNEQFF
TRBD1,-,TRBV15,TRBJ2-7,TGTGCCACCAGCAGAGGGGGACAGGGTCGCTACGAGCAGTACTTC,CATSRGGQGRYEQYF
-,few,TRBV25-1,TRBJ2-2,TGTGCCAGCAGTGAATCATCAGGGGGGCCGGACACCGGGGAGCTGTTTTTT,CASSESSGGPDTGELFF
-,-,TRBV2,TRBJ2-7,TGTGCCAGCAGCGATTCCAGGGTGGCAAGGGAGCAGTACTTC,CASSDSRVAREQYF
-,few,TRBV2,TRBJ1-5,TGTGCCAGCAGTGCGGGGGGGCATCAGCCCCAGCATTTT,CASSAGGHQPQHF
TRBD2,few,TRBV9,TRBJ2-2,TGTGCCAGCAGCGTAACCTATTCTAGCGGTACCGGCGGGGAGCTGTTTTTT,CASSVTYSSGTGGELFF
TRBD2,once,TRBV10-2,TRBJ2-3,TGCGCCAGCGGGGGGTCTAGCGGAGCTAGCACAGATACGCAGTATTTT,CASGGSSGASTDTQYF
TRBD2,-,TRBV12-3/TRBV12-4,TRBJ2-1,TGTGCCAGCACTACCGGGACTAGCGGGAGGGTTGAGCAGTTCTTC,CASTTGTSGRVEQFF
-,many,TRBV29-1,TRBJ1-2,TGCAGCGTTGAAGGAGGGAATGGCTACACCTTC,CSVEGGNGYTF
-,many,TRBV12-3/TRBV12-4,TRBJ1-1,TGTGCCAGCAGCCCTAACACTGAAGCTTTCTTT,CASSPNTEAFF
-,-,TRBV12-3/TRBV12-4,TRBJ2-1,TGTGCCAGCAGCAGGGGCGTGGGTGAGCAGTTCTTC,CASSRGVGEQFF
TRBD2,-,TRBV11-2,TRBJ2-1,TGTGCCAGCAGCTTAGGGTCGAGACTAGCGGGGGGGCCGGGCAATGAGCAGTTCTTC,CASSLGSRLAGGPGNEQFF
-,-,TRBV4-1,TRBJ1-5,TGCGCCAGCAGCCCCGGGACGTATCAGCCCCAGCATTTT,CASSPGTYQPQHF
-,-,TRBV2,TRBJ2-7,TGTGCCAGCAGAAGAGCTATGGTTTCAAGCTCCTACGAGCAGTACTTC,CASRRAMVSSSYEQYF
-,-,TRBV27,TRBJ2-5,TGTGCCAGCAGTTCTAGACAGGAGACCCAGTACTTC,CASSSRQETQYF